The 30 T cell receptor beta chains given below trace back to one sample, sequenced in a study of T cell responses to AZD1222 COVID-19 vaccine. The assay was immunoSEQ multiplex PCR, and TCRdb's table has in-frame clones only and misses some. The sample includes 100,000 to 150,000 clones, approximately 92% of them seen just once. Sequences were derived from peripheral blood, sampled 28 days after the second AZD1222 dose. The receptors here all came from an adult who received the AZD1222 COVID-19 vaccine.

This sequence joins TRBV6-5 and TRBJ1-5, with D unclear. This CDR3 is 13 amino acids long. Germline V gene sequence: CDR1 MNHEY, CDR2 SVGAGI. V was cut by 5 bases and J by 7 bases, with 12 bases left in between. CDR3 amino acids: CASSNSLRQPQHF. The CDR3 nucleotides are TGTGCCAGCAGTAACAGCCTTCGACAGCCCCAGCATTTT.

The genes are TRBV7-9 and TRBJ2-1, with D possibly being TRBD1 or TRBD2 (5 bases each). This CDR3 region has 15 residues. V was clipped by 3 bases and J by 5 bases, with 14 bases between them. In germline, CDR1 is SEHNR, CDR2 FQNEAQ (reference sequence). Here the CDR3 reads CASSFAGATNNEQFF. The CDR3 DNA follows: TGTGCCAGCAGCTTCGCCGGGGCCACCAACAATGAGCAGTTCTTC.

The chain couples TRBV5-1 to TRBJ2-1, with no clear D. CDR3 size: 15 residues. Germline CDR1 is SGHRS and CDR2 is YFSETQ. V was trimmed by 4 bases and J by 3 bases, leaving 14 bases between them. The CDR3 bases are TGCGCCAGCAGCATGATCGTAGGACGCTACAATGAGCAGTTCTTC. It encodes CASSMIVGRYNEQFF.

Worth noting for this clone: This sample also contains other DNA sequences that code for the same CDR3. The CDR3 DNA sequence: TGCGCCAGCAGCTTCGGGGGAGGTGGCACTGAAGCTTTCTTT. Translation: CASSFGGGGTEAFF. The chain couples TRBV5-1 to TRBJ1-1; D may be TRBD1 (5 bases). V was pared by 2 bases and J by 4 bases, with 12 bases between. Germline V gene data show CDR1 as SGHRS and CDR2 as YFSETQ. This CDR3 comprises 14 residues.

This clone was recorded a few times. The chain has TRBV2 and TRBJ2-7; D is unresolved. The length of the CDR3 is 11 residues. V lost 3 bases to trimming and J lost 7 bases, with 7 bases between them. Germline loops: CDR1 SNHLY, CDR2 FYNNEI. The CDR3 sequence is CASSEGTEQYF. DNA of the CDR3: TGTGCCAGCAGTGAGGGAACGGAGCAGTACTTC.

The chain combines TRBV4-3 with TRBJ2-7; D is possibly TRBD2 (6 bases). The V gene's germline CDR1 is LGHNA and CDR2 YSLEER. V lost 0 bases and J 7 bases, leaving 16 bases between the germline ends. The CDR3 is 15 amino acids. DNA for the CDR3: TGCGCCAGCAGCCAAGATCCCACGGGAGTGGGAGAGCAGTACTTC. This gives the protein CASSQDPTGVGEQYF.

The gene calls are TRBV4-2 and TRBJ1-1; D is undetermined. CDR3 length: 15 residues. The V end was cut by 0 bases, the J end by 1 base, with 9 bases between. Looked up from germline, CDR1 is LGHNA and CDR2 is YNFKEQ. The CDR3 region is CASSQDGRQNTEAFF. CDR3 in DNA: TGTGCCAGCAGCCAAGATGGCAGGCAGAACACTGAAGCTTTCTTT.

The J gene is TRBJ1-5, the V gene TRBV7-2; D is uncertain. The CDR3 is 15 amino acids. Trimming shortened V by 6 bases and J by 4 bases, and 16 bases separated the two germline ends. Germline values: CDR1 SGHTA, CDR2 FQGNSA. The CDR3 sequence is CASSPGFGQNQPQHF. The CDR3 region has the DNA TGTGCCAGCAGTCCCGGTTTCGGGCAAAATCAGCCCCAGCATTTT.

The V gene is TRBV7-9, the J gene TRBJ2-7; TRBD1 agrees at 8 bases. This CDR3 region has 12 residues. The germline gives CDR1 SEHNR, CDR2 FQNEAQ (reference sequence). Germline trimming cut 4 bases from V and 5 bases from J; bases unmatched to any gene: 1. The CDR3 region is CASSSGGDEQYF. CDR3 bases: TGTGCCAGCAGCTCAGGGGGCGACGAGCAGTACTTC.

The chain carries TRBV7-9 and TRBJ2-7; no clear D gene. Germline CDR1 is SEHNR and CDR2 is FQNEAQ (reference sequence). V lost 4 bases to trimming and J lost 3 bases, with 4 bases between them. There are 11 residues in the CDR3. Here the CDR3 DNA reads TGTGCCAGCAGCTCCCTCTACGAGCAGTACTTC. Translated, it gives CASSSLYEQYF.

This chain connects TRBV30 to TRBJ1-2; D possibly corresponds to TRBD1 (6 bases). This CDR3 comprises 13 residues. In germline, CDR1 is GTSNPN, CDR2 SVGIG (reference sequence). V lost 5 bases, J lost 0 bases, and 10 bases lay in between. The CDR3 DNA reads as TGTGCCTGGCGGGGGGGCCCTAACTATGGCTACACCTTC. This sequence encodes CAWRGGPNYGYTF.

This clone was picked up one time. The chain carries TRBV7-9 and TRBJ1-1; 10 bases match TRBD1. The trim removed 5 bases at V and 0 bases at J, leaving 6 bases unmatched. This CDR3 spans 16 amino acids. Germline lookup yields CDR1 SEHNR and CDR2 FQNEAQ (reference sequence). The CDR3 sequence is CASSLGQGVLNTEAFF. In nucleotides, the CDR3 is TGTGCCAGCAGCCTTGGACAGGGGGTGTTGAACACTGAAGCTTTCTTT.

This chain links TRBV18 with TRBJ2-7; TRBD1 matches at 7 bases. Germline V gene sequence: CDR1 KGHSH, CDR2 LQKENI. The CDR3 extends over 14 amino acids. Trimming took 0 bases from V and 5 from J; bases not matched to a gene: 4. The CDR3 DNA reads TGTGCCAGCTCACCACCGGTGGGACAGAACGAGCAGTACTTC. Its protein product is CASSPPVGQNEQYF.

This clone was detected once. This sequence joins TRBV10-3 and TRBJ2-7; D call uncertain. The germline V and J ends were trimmed by 0 bases and 4 bases, with 4 bases remaining between them. This CDR3 has 12 amino acids. Germline values: CDR1 ENHRY, CDR2 SYGVKD. The CDR3 sequence: CAISESGYEQYF. The CDR3, as DNA: TGTGCCATCAGTGAGTCAGGATACGAGCAGTACTTC.

The chain links TRBV19 to TRBJ1-4, with 12 bases that match TRBD1. The germline gives CDR1 LNHDA, CDR2 SQIVND (reference sequence). CDR3 length: 17 amino acids. The junction had 8 bases not matched to a gene; V was cut back by 7 bases and J by 2 bases. The CDR3 sequence: CASTRGTGGFTNEKLFF. CDR3 nucleotide sequence: TGTGCCAGTACCCGAGGGACAGGGGGCTTTACTAATGAAAAACTGTTTTTT.

This clone was observed once. The gene calls are TRBV9 and TRBJ2-2, with D perhaps assigned TRBD1 or TRBD2 (5 bases each). The V end was cut by 4 bases, the J end by 4 bases, with 14 bases between. Germline CDR1 SGDLS, CDR2 YYNGEE. This CDR3 is built from 15 residues. CDR3 sequence: CASSPGPSPTGELFF. CDR3 DNA sequence: TGTGCCAGCAGCCCAGGGCCTAGCCCCACCGGGGAGCTGTTTTTT. The variable domain in full, completed from reference TRBV9 and TRBJ2-2, reads DSGVTQTPKHLITATGQRVTLRCSPRSGDLSVYWYQQSLDQGLQFLIQYYNGEERAKGNILERFSAQQFPDLHSELNLSSLELGDSALYFCASSPGPSPTGELFFGEGSRLTVL.

The V gene is TRBV5-1, the J gene TRBJ2-1, with D possibly matching TRBD1 (8 bases). The CDR3 has 13 amino acids. Germline loops: CDR1 SGHRS, CDR2 YFSETQ. Trimming left V 4 bases short and J 9 bases short, with 14 bases between. CDR3 DNA sequence: TGCGCCAGCAGCCCCGGGGGGACAGGTGAGCAGTTCTTC. It yields the protein CASSPGGTGEQFF.

This rearrangement joins TRBV7-2 to TRBJ1-4; possibly TRBD1 for D (6 bases). V lost 5 bases and J 6 bases, leaving 13 bases between the germline ends. CDR1 and CDR2 (germline): SGHTA, FQGNSA. This CDR3 region has 14 residues. CDR3 loop: CASSAGGAYEKLFF. CDR3 nucleotides: TGTGCCAGCAGCGCCGGGGGGGCCTATGAAAAACTGTTTTTT.

This clone was seen only a few times. The chain recombines TRBV9 with TRBJ2-7; D is uncertain. The germline V gene has CDR1 SGDLS and CDR2 YYNGEE. Trimming shortened V by 3 bases and J by 0 bases, and 10 bases separated the two germline ends. The CDR3 consists of 14 residues. This chain's CDR3 is CASSATWSSYEQYF. Here the CDR3 DNA reads TGTGCCAGCAGCGCCACATGGAGCTCCTACGAGCAGTACTTC.

Here the CDR3 reads CASSLAGMRSYEQYF. CDR3 DNA sequence: TGCGCCAGCAGCCTTGCGGGGATGAGGTCCTACGAGCAGTACTTC. V and J are TRBV5-1 and TRBJ2-7; weak D call: TRBD2 (6 bases). The V gene's germline CDR1 is SGHRS and CDR2 YFSETQ. V lost 4 bases and J lost 1, with 15 bases in between. The CDR3 loop spans 15 amino acids. Full variable domain (remainder filled in from reference TRBV5-1 and TRBJ2-7): KAGVTQTPRYLIKTRGQQVTLSCSPISGHRSVSWYQQTPGQGLQFLFEYFSETQRNKGNFPGRFSGRQFSNSRSEMNVSTLELGDSALYLCASSLAGMRSYEQYFGPGTRLTVT.

In the case of this clone: At the DNA level, this CDR3 is encoded by other sequences in the same sample as well. The chain combines TRBV28 with TRBJ1-5, with D possibly being TRBD1 (5 bases). Germline CDR1 MDHEN, CDR2 SYDVKM. V lost 3 bases, J lost 1 base, and 10 bases lay in between. The length of the CDR3 is 15 residues. CDR3 sequence: CASSFSGGSNQPQHF. In nucleotides, the CDR3 is TGTGCCAGCAGTTTTAGTGGGGGGAGCAATCAGCCCCAGCATTTT. The full variable domain, its missing parts supplied by reference TRBV28 and TRBJ1-5, is DVKVTQSSRYLVKRTGEKVFLECVQDMDHENMFWYRQDPGLGLRLIYFSYDVKMKEKGDIPEGYSVSREKKERFSLILESASTNQTSMYLCASSFSGGSNQPQHFGDGTRLSIL.

This clone has a handful of counts. The V and J genes are TRBV7-8 and TRBJ1-5; no definite D call. V shed 1 base and J shed 4 bases, with 17 bases lying between them. This CDR3 has 17 amino acids. Germline values: CDR1 SGHVS, CDR2 FQNEAQ. The CDR3 bases are TGTGCCAGCAGCTTAGTAACGGGCAGAGGGTTGAATCAGCCCCAGCATTTT. Its protein product is CASSLVTGRGLNQPQHF.

V gene TRBV11-2 combines with J gene TRBJ2-2; D is undetermined. Per germline, CDR1 SGHAT and CDR2 FQNNGV. V was shortened by 7 bases and J by 0 bases, with 12 bases between the two germline ends. CDR3 length: 15 residues. The CDR3 reads CASILRKSNTGELFF. As DNA, the CDR3 is TGTGCCAGCATATTGAGGAAGTCGAACACCGGGGAGCTGTTTTTT.

The gene calls are TRBV6-2 or TRBV6-3 and TRBJ1-4; no definite D call. V lost 1 base and J 6 bases, leaving 18 bases between the germline ends. Germline lookup yields CDR1 MNHEY and CDR2 SVGEGT. The length of the CDR3 is 17 residues. CDR3 sequence (DNA): TGTGCCAGCAGTTACTTCGGCAGGTCGGACCGAGATGAAAAACTGTTTTTT. Protein: CASSYFGRSDRDEKLFF.

Written as DNA, the CDR3 is TGTGCCAGTAGTACCAGGGGGGAGAACACTGAAGCTTTCTTT. Its protein product is CASSTRGENTEAFF. This chain links TRBV19 with TRBJ1-1; 7 bases match TRBD1. V dropped 4 bases and J dropped 1; count of bases not matched to a gene: 3. In germline, CDR1 is LNHDA, CDR2 SQIVND (reference sequence). This CDR3 comprises 14 residues.

This chain links TRBV28 with TRBJ2-7, with TRBD2 identical over 7 bases. The germline V gene has CDR1 MDHEN and CDR2 SYDVKM. V dropped 2 bases and J dropped 5; count of bases not matched to a gene: 6. The CDR3 runs to 14 residues. The CDR3 DNA reads as TGTGCCAGCAGTTTAAGGGAGGGCCTCGACGAGCAGTACTTC. It encodes CASSLREGLDEQYF. The whole variable domain, filled in from reference TRBV28 and TRBJ2-7, reads DVKVTQSSRYLVKRTGEKVFLECVQDMDHENMFWYRQDPGLGLRLIYFSYDVKMKEKGDIPEGYSVSREKKERFSLILESASTNQTSMYLCASSLREGLDEQYFGPGTRLTVT.

V is TRBV28 and J is TRBJ2-1; D might be TRBD2 (5 bases). With 7 bases removed from V and 7 bases from J, the gap between germline ends came to 8 bases. CDR1 and CDR2 (germline): MDHEN, SYDVKM. The CDR3 extends over 11 amino acids. CDR3 sequence reads: CASTRENEQFF. DNA of the CDR3: TGTGCCAGCACTAGGGAGAATGAGCAGTTCTTC.

The chain has TRBV4-2 and TRBJ2-7, with 7 bases identical to TRBD2. Looked up from germline, CDR1 is LGHNA and CDR2 is YNFKEQ. V gave up 3 bases and J gave up 0 bases; unmatched junction bases: 11. The CDR3 spans 17 residues. CDR3 residues: CASSQGTGTTLSYEQYF. DNA for the CDR3: TGTGCCAGCAGCCAGGGAACCGGGACTACGCTCTCCTACGAGCAGTACTTC.

CDR3 loop: CASSQGTQYGYTF. The CDR3 nucleotides read TGTGCCAGCAGCCAAGGGACACAATATGGCTACACCTTC. The V call is TRBV3-1 (or the pseudogene TRBV3-2), the J call TRBJ1-2; possibly TRBD1 for D (5 bases). This CDR3 is 13 amino acids long. Germline V gene data show CDR1 as LGHDT and CDR2 as YNNKEL (reference sequence). Trimming removed 1 base at V and 5 bases at J, with 8 bases between.

The rearrangement uses TRBV2 and TRBJ1-1, with D unclear. The CDR3 runs to 14 residues. Trimming removed 6 bases at V and 5 bases at J, with 16 bases between. Per germline, CDR1 SNHLY and CDR2 FYNNEI. The CDR3 sequence is CASSDEGLGTEAFF. CDR3 nucleotides: TGTGCCAGCAGCGACGAGGGTTTAGGGACTGAAGCTTTCTTT.